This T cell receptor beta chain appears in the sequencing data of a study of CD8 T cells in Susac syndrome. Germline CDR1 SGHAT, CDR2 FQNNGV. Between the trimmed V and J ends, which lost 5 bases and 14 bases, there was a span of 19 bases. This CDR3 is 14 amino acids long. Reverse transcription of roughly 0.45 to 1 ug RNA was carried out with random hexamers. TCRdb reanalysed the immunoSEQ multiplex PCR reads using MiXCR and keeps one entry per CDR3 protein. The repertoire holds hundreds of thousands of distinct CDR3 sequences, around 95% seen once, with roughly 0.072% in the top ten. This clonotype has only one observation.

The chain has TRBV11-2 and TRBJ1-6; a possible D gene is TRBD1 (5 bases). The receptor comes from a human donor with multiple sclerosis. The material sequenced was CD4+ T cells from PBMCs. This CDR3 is CASSRSIVGETLHF. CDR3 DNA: TGTGCCAGCAGCCGATCAATCGTGGGGGAGACCCTCCACTTT.